Listed below are T cell receptor beta chains from one sample, sequenced in a study of T-cell reconstitution after alpha-beta-depleted transplantation in children. One entry per CDR3 protein results from TCRdb running MiXCR on the PCR reads. Here the sample spans approximately 520,000 distinct CDR3 sequences, 30% to 35% being singletons. Material: PBMCs from the stem cell graft donor, obtained from the stem cell graft. Receptor source: a human donor who donated a stem cell graft to a child with aplastic anemia. Both conserved end residues are part of each CDR3. D genes are given only for firm matches. The size entry is marked missing in some rows and otherwise reads once, few, many or a size class.

j_call | d_call | clone_size | v_call | cdr3_aa | cdr3_nt
TRBJ2-5 | TRBD1 | NA | TRBV28 | CASFSDREETQYF | TGTGCCAGCTTCTCGGACAGGGAAGAGACCCAGTACTTC
TRBJ1-2 | TRBD1 | NA | TRBV30 | CAWTRDRLNYGYTF | TGTGCCTGGACCCGGGACAGACTAAACTATGGCTACACCTTC
TRBJ2-7 | NA | few | TRBV6-2/TRBV6-3 | CASGQTGQPSYEQYF | TGTGCCAGCGGACAGACAGGTCAACCCTCCTACGAGCAGTACTTC
TRBJ1-2 | NA | NA | TRBV5-6 | CASSLGRRKNYGYTF | TGTGCCAGCAGCTTGGGAAGAAGAAAAAACTATGGCTACACCTTC
TRBJ2-3 | TRBD1 | NA | TRBV18 | CASSSGTGGLDTQYF | TGTGCCAGCTCATCCGGGACAGGGGGATTGGATACGCAGTATTTT
TRBJ1-2 | NA | NA | TRBV3-1 | CASSPPSGAPGGYTF | TGTGCCAGCAGCCCACCCTCCGGGGCCCCGGGGGGCTACACCTTC
TRBJ1-6 | NA | NA | TRBV7-2 | CASSLASGTNSPLHF | TGTGCCAGCAGCTTAGCTTCAGGGACGAATTCACCCCTCCACTTT
TRBJ2-2 | TRBD1 | NA | TRBV12-3/TRBV12-4 | CASSNRGYTGELFF | TGTGCCAGCAGTAACAGGGGTTACACCGGGGAGCTGTTTTTT
TRBJ2-7 | NA | NA | TRBV9 | CASSVRGGSSYEQYF | TGTGCCAGCAGCGTCAGGGGGGGTAGCTCCTACGAGCAGTACTTC
TRBJ2-2 | NA | NA | TRBV28 | CASLMNTGELFF | TGTGCCAGCCTAATGAACACCGGGGAGCTGTTTTTT
TRBJ1-1 | TRBD1 | few | TRBV5-8 | CASSFRDRGLLLFF | TGTGCCAGCAGCTTTAGGGACAGGGGACTCTTGTTGTTCTTT
TRBJ2-7 | NA | NA | TRBV27 | CASSFGGTPSYEQYF | TGTGCCAGCTCTTTTGGCGGGACTCCCTCCTACGAGCAGTACTTC
TRBJ1-2 | NA | NA | TRBV18 | CASSADQNYGYTF | TGTGCCAGCTCAGCCGACCAAAACTATGGCTACACCTTC
TRBJ2-2 | NA | few | TRBV3-1 | CASSQVPETGELFF | TGTGCCAGCAGCCAAGTTCCCGAAACCGGGGAGCTGTTTTTT
TRBJ2-1 | TRBD2 | NA | TRBV24-1 | CATSDRLAGPSYNEQFF | TGTGCCACCAGTGATAGACTAGCGGGCCCCTCCTACAATGAGCAGTTCTTC
TRBJ2-3 | TRBD1 | NA | TRBV18 | CASSPTGGRTDTQYF | TGTGCCAGCTCACCGACAGGGGGAAGGACAGATACGCAGTATTTT
TRBJ2-7 | NA | few | TRBV20-1 | CSAQPGHFYEQYF | TGCAGTGCCCAGCCGGGACATTTCTACGAGCAGTACTTC
TRBJ2-1 | NA | NA | TRBV3-1 | CASSQERGFSSSYNEQFF | TGTGCCAGCAGCCAAGAACGAGGTTTTTCGAGCTCCTACAATGAGCAGTTCTTC
TRBJ1-6 | NA | NA | TRBV20-1 | CSARAQGSYNSPLHF | TGCAGTGCTAGAGCCCAGGGATCCTATAATTCACCCCTCCACTTT
TRBJ1-1 | NA | NA | TRBV29-1 | CSVISVLNTEAFF | TGCAGCGTTATCTCAGTTCTGAACACTGAAGCTTTCTTT
TRBJ2-3 | NA | NA | TRBV5-1 | CASSLYEGGTDTQYF | TGCGCCAGCAGCTTGTATGAGGGAGGCACAGATACGCAGTATTTT
TRBJ2-7 | TRBD2 | NA | TRBV19 | CASRREGYEQYF | TGTGCCAGTAGGCGGGAGGGCTACGAGCAGTACTTC
TRBJ1-1 | NA | NA | TRBV6-5 | CASSYIGTANTEAFF | TGTGCCAGCAGTTACATCGGGACCGCGAACACTGAAGCTTTCTTT
TRBJ2-7 | NA | few | TRBV28 | CASSSDEQYF | TGTGCCAGCAGTTCAGACGAGCAGTACTTC
TRBJ2-7 | NA | few | TRBV6-6 | CASSYTEVYEQYF | TGTGCCAGCAGCTATACAGAAGTCTACGAGCAGTACTTC
TRBJ2-7 | NA | NA | TRBV25-1 | CASSFLARGYEQYF | TGTGCCAGCAGTTTCCTAGCTAGAGGGTACGAGCAGTACTTC
TRBJ2-7 | TRBD1 | few | TRBV15 | CATSRTGDGEQYF | TGTGCCACCAGCAGGACAGGGGATGGCGAGCAGTACTTC
TRBJ1-1 | NA | NA | TRBV18 | CASSPRKADEAFF | TGTGCCAGCTCACCACGCAAGGCGGATGAAGCTTTCTTT
TRBJ2-1 | TRBD2 | NA | TRBV5-4 | CASTRREGRNEQFF | TGTGCCAGCACCAGAAGGGAGGGCCGAAATGAGCAGTTCTTC
TRBJ1-2 | NA | NA | TRBV2 | CASSVRSNYGYTF | TGTGCCAGCAGTGTTAGGAGTAACTATGGCTACACCTTC
TRBJ2-3 | TRBD2 | many | TRBV7-2 | CASSLRTSGVGGTDTQYF | TGTGCCAGCAGCTTGCGGACTAGCGGGGTCGGTGGCACAGATACGCAGTATTTT
TRBJ1-3 | NA | NA | TRBV9 | CASSLGTTALSGNTIYF | TGTGCCAGCAGCCTAGGGACTACAGCTCTCTCTGGAAACACCATATATTTT
TRBJ2-5 | NA | NA | TRBV5-1 | CASSPQGGGGETQYF | TGCGCCAGCAGCCCTCAGGGTGGGGGCGGAGAGACCCAGTACTTC
TRBJ1-1 | NA | few | TRBV18 | CASSPRRWNTEAFF | TGTGCCAGCTCACCAAGGCGATGGAACACTGAAGCTTTCTTT
TRBJ1-1 | TRBD1 | NA | TRBV20-1 | CSARSTGTGIEAFF | TGCAGTGCTAGATCTACCGGGACAGGGATTGAAGCTTTCTTT
TRBJ2-5 | TRBD1 | NA | TRBV5-1 | CARSLGQGGTETQYF | TGCGCCCGCAGCTTGGGACAGGGGGGGACCGAGACCCAGTACTTC
TRBJ1-1 | NA | NA | TRBV18 | CASSPPGSSSGTEAFF | TGTGCCAGCTCACCACCCGGGTCCTCGTCGGGGACTGAAGCTTTCTTT
TRBJ1-2 | NA | few | TRBV18 | CASSPVSPRFFLYTF | TGTGCCAGCTCACCAGTGAGCCCGCGGTTTTTTCTGTACACCTTC
TRBJ1-1 | NA | NA | TRBV18 | CASSPPSGVVGTEAFF | TGTGCCAGCTCACCACCGTCCGGGGTCGTGGGCACTGAAGCTTTCTTT
TRBJ2-4 | NA | NA | TRBV15 | CATSIGDIQYF | TGTGCCACCAGCATCGGGGACATTCAGTACTTC
TRBJ2-7 | TRBD1 | NA | TRBV20-1 | CSASTGTGPYEQYF | TGCAGTGCTAGTACCGGGACAGGGCCCTACGAGCAGTACTTC
TRBJ1-5 | NA | many | TRBV12-3/TRBV12-4 | CASSFGNQPQHF | TGTGCCAGCAGTTTCGGCAATCAGCCCCAGCATTTT
TRBJ2-2 | NA | NA | TRBV29-1 | CSVEDPRGPSPGELFF | TGCAGCGTTGAAGATCCGCGGGGACCCAGCCCCGGGGAGCTGTTTTTT
TRBJ2-2 | NA | NA | TRBV5-1 | CASSLAQAVTGELFF | TGCGCCAGCAGCTTGGCCCAGGCAGTTACCGGGGAGCTGTTTTTT
TRBJ1-5 | NA | NA | TRBV19 | CASSIQVRSNQPQHF | TGTGCCAGTAGTATTCAGGTCCGAAGCAATCAGCCCCAGCATTTT
TRBJ1-3 | NA | few | TRBV7-9 | CASSPTYSSSGNTIYF | TGTGCCAGCAGCCCGACGTATTCCAGCTCTGGAAACACCATATATTTT
TRBJ2-1 | TRBD2 | NA | TRBV6-5 | CASSLPGTSADEQFF | TGTGCCAGCAGTTTGCCCGGGACTAGCGCCGACGAGCAGTTCTTC
TRBJ1-2 | NA | NA | TRBV6-1 | CASSNTAGTPYGYTF | TGTGCCAGCAGCAACACCGCAGGGACCCCCTATGGCTACACCTTC
TRBJ2-1 | TRBD1 | NA | TRBV6-2/TRBV6-3 | CASSFRTGLILGEQFF | TGTGCCAGCAGTTTTAGGACAGGGTTGATCCTGGGTGAGCAGTTCTTC
TRBJ2-3 | TRBD1 | few | TRBV7-9 | CASSWDRGTDTQYF | TGTGCCAGCAGCTGGGACAGGGGCACAGATACGCAGTATTTT
TRBJ2-7 | TRBD2 | few | TRBV28 | CASSSGVGGLAGFYEQYF | TGTGCCAGCAGTTCTGGGGTGGGGGGACTAGCGGGATTCTACGAGCAGTACTTC